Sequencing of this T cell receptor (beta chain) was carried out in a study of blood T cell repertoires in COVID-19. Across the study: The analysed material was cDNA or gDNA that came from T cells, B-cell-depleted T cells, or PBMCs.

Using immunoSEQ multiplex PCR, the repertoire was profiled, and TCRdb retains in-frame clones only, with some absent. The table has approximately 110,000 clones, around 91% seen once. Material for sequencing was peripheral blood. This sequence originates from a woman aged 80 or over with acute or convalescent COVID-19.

The CDR3 DNA follows: TGTGCCAGCAGCTTAGACCCCACTAGCGGGGAAGAGACCCAGTACTTC. Translation gives CASSLDPTSGEETQYF. This sequence joins TRBV7-7 and TRBJ2-5; TRBD2 matches at 10 bases. V lost 1 base and J lost 3; bases outside the gene matches: 5. The CDR3 contains 16 residues. Germline V gene sequence: CDR1 SSHAT, CDR2 FNYEAQ (reference sequence).